Listed below are T cell receptor beta chains from one sample, sequenced in a study of blood T cell repertoires in COVID-19. Sequencing used immunoSEQ multiplex PCR; TCRdb keeps in-frame clones, though not all of them. The sample consists of tens of thousands of clones, approximately 85% of them appearing once. What was sequenced was peripheral blood. The receptor source for this set is a man between 45 and 60 years old with active COVID-19. Each CDR3 is given with its conserved first and last residue. Fields, in order: J gene, D gene, V gene, clone size, CDR3 protein, CDR3 DNA. The D gene is left open where the match is weak. Expanded clones get a size class; other rows say once, few or many, or leave the size out.

TRBJ1-2,NA,TRBV19,once,CASSHRQEYYGYTF,TGTGCCAGTAGTCACAGACAGGAATACTATGGCTACACCTTC
TRBJ2-1,NA,TRBV9,NA,CASTSGSHNEQFF,TGTGCCAGCACTTCGGGATCCCACAATGAGCAGTTCTTC
TRBJ1-2,TRBD1,TRBV2,NA,CASRERTGPVYGYTF,TGTGCCAGCAGAGAAAGGACAGGGCCTGTCTATGGCTACACCTTC
TRBJ2-1,NA,TRBV27,once,CASRATYNEQFF,TGTGCCAGCAGGGCCACCTACAATGAGCAGTTCTTC
TRBJ2-1,TRBD2,TRBV9,NA,CASSVGLAGGSGNEQFF,TGTGCCAGCAGCGTAGGACTAGCGGGAGGGTCGGGCAATGAGCAGTTCTTC
TRBJ2-3,NA,TRBV5-6,NA,CASSLEVSGSRTDTQYF,TGTGCCAGCAGCTTGGAAGTGTCAGGGTCGCGCACAGATACGCAGTATTTT
TRBJ1-1,TRBD1,TRBV6-6,NA,CASSYSLGRGLTEAFF,TGTGCCAGCAGTTACTCACTCGGTAGGGGGCTCACTGAAGCTTTCTTT
TRBJ2-1,NA,TRBV6-5,NA,CASSTRGSGPGEQFF,TGTGCCAGCAGTACCCGGGGGTCAGGGCCTGGTGAGCAGTTCTTC
TRBJ1-6,NA,TRBV7-2,few,CASSLSEGLNSPLHF,TGTGCCAGCAGCTTAAGCGAAGGACTCAATTCACCCCTCCACTTT
TRBJ2-1,NA,TRBV7-3,NA,CASSSGGSRYEDEQFF,TGTGCCAGCAGCTCAGGAGGTAGTCGGTATGAGGATGAGCAGTTCTTC
TRBJ1-1,TRBD1,TRBV9,NA,CASSGGGYTEAFF,TGTGCCAGCAGCGGAGGGGGCTACACTGAAGCTTTCTTT
TRBJ1-2,TRBD1,TRBV10-3,once,CAIRPGQGVAPDGYTF,TGTGCCATCAGGCCGGGACAGGGAGTTGCCCCGGACGGCTACACCTTC
TRBJ2-5,TRBD1,TRBV5-1,NA,CASSFSDRVVGETQYF,TGCGCCAGCAGCTTTTCGGACAGGGTTGTTGGAGAGACCCAGTACTTC
TRBJ2-7,TRBD1,TRBV6-6,NA,CASSYSIHRGPEQYF,TGTGCCAGCAGTTACAGCATTCACAGGGGACCCGAGCAGTACTTC
TRBJ1-1,NA,TRBV7-3,NA,CASSSFTRGANTEAFF,TGTGCCAGCAGTTCGTTTACCAGGGGTGCGAACACTGAAGCTTTCTTT
TRBJ2-1,NA,TRBV15,NA,CATRTPSLEQFF,TGTGCCACCAGGACGCCTAGCCTCGAGCAGTTCTTC
TRBJ2-3,NA,TRBV6-1,NA,CASSEAYTRATQYF,TGTGCCAGCAGTGAAGCGTACACGAGGGCTACGCAGTATTTT
TRBJ2-3,TRBD2,TRBV11-2,NA,CASSVAGGPVADTQYF,TGTGCCAGCAGCGTAGCGGGAGGGCCGGTAGCAGATACGCAGTATTTT
TRBJ2-5,NA,TRBV10-3,NA,CAISAKDSNQETQYF,TGTGCCATCAGTGCAAAGGACAGCAATCAAGAGACCCAGTACTTC
TRBJ2-1,TRBD2,TRBV7-9,once,CASSYGRLAGSLSYNEQFF,TGTGCCAGCAGTTATGGGAGGCTAGCGGGTTCTCTCTCCTACAATGAGCAGTTCTTC
TRBJ2-5,NA,TRBV3-1/TRBV3-2,NA,CASSQDRVTRRETQYF,TGTGCCAGCAGCCAAGATCGGGTGACTAGGCGGGAGACCCAGTACTTC
TRBJ2-2,TRBD2,TRBV6-2/TRBV6-3,NA,CASSPRAGGSFTGELFF,TGTGCCAGCAGCCCCCGGGCGGGGGGGAGCTTCACCGGGGAGCTGTTTTTT
TRBJ2-1,TRBD2,TRBV7-9,NA,CASSLELAGPNNEQFF,TGTGCCAGCAGCTTAGAACTAGCGGGGCCCAACAATGAGCAGTTCTTC
TRBJ2-7,TRBD1,TRBV6-5,NA,CASLEPGQGVFGQYF,TGTGCCAGCTTAGAACCGGGACAGGGCGTATTTGGGCAGTACTTC
TRBJ2-2,TRBD2,TRBV24-1,NA,CATTQREYLTGELFF,TGTGCCACCACCCAGCGGGAGTATTTGACCGGGGAGCTGTTTTTT
TRBJ1-2,NA,TRBV9,NA,CASSVAAQGNGYTF,TGTGCCAGCAGCGTAGCCGCACAGGGAAATGGCTACACCTTC
TRBJ1-5,NA,TRBV21-1,NA,CASSIHSNQPQHF,TGTGCCAGCAGCATCCATAGCAATCAGCCCCAGCATTTT
TRBJ1-2,NA,TRBV6-2/TRBV6-3,NA,CASSYSGARRYGYTF,TGTGCCAGCAGTTATAGTGGGGCGCGGCGATATGGCTACACCTTC
TRBJ1-6,NA,TRBV12-3/TRBV12-4,NA,CASRQGLNSPLHF,TGTGCCAGCAGGCAGGGTCTTAATTCACCCCTCCACTTT
TRBJ2-1,TRBD1,TRBV7-7,NA,CARGRQWDRDAPYNEQFF,TGTGCTAGGGGGCGACAATGGGACAGGGATGCCCCCTACAATGAGCAGTTCTTC
TRBJ1-1,NA,TRBV6-6,once,CASSYSQNTEAFF,TGTGCCAGCAGTTATAGTCAGAACACTGAAGCTTTCTTT
TRBJ1-2,NA,TRBV27,NA,CASRGTGFYGYTF,TGTGCCAGCAGGGGAACAGGCTTCTATGGCTACACCTTC
TRBJ2-5,NA,TRBV6-5,NA,CASSFIFQAGETQYF,TGTGCCAGCAGTTTCATCTTCCAGGCGGGGGAGACCCAGTACTTC
TRBJ2-2,NA,TRBV5-1,NA,CASSWAFATGELFF,TGCGCCAGCAGCTGGGCCTTTGCCACCGGGGAGCTGTTTTTT
TRBJ1-4,TRBD1,TRBV18,NA,CASSADRGVNEKLFF,TGTGCCAGCTCAGCAGACAGGGGAGTTAATGAAAAACTGTTTTTT
TRBJ1-4,NA,TRBV4-1,NA,CASSPPTAGFEKLFF,TGCGCCAGCAGCCCCCCGACAGCGGGGTTCGAAAAACTGTTTTTT
TRBJ1-5,NA,TRBV6-6,NA,CASSYATEPNQPQHF,TGTGCCAGCAGTTACGCGACAGAGCCCAATCAGCCCCAGCATTTT